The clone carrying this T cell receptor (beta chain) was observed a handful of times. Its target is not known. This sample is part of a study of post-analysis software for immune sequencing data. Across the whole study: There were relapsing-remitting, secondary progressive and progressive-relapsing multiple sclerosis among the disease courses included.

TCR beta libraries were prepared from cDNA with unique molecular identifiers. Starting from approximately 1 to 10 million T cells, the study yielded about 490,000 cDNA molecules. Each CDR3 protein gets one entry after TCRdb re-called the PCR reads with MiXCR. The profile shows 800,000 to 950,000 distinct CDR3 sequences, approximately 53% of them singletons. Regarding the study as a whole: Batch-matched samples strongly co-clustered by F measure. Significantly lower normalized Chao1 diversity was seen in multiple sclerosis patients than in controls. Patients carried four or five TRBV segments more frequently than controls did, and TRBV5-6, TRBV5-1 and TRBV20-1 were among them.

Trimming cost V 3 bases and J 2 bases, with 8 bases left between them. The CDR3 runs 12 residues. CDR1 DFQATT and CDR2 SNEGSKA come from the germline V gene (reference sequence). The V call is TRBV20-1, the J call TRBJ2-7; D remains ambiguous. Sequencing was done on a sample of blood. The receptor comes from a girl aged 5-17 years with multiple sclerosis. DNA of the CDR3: TGCAGTGCTAGTGCGTTAACCTACGAGCAGTACTTC. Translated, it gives CSASALTYEQYF.